The clone carrying this T cell receptor (beta chain) was seen a few times. The CDR3 is 17 residues long. In germline, CDR1 is SGHAT, CDR2 FQNNGV. V was shortened by 0 bases and J by 3 bases, with 14 bases between the two germline ends. This specimen belongs to a study of blood T cell repertoires in COVID-19. For the study at large: Researchers got acute and convalescent COVID-19 samples from the United States, Italy and Spain. PBMCs, B-cell-depleted T cells, or T cells provided the cDNA or gDNA that made up the material.

Per the original methods: Reference gene primer amplification yielded estimated nucleated cell counts. Profiling relied on immunoSEQ multiplex PCR, and the TCRdb table lists in-frame clones only, not all of them. For V, J and clone size, that table is used; D and trimming come from the DNA. The data show around 150,000 clones, around 79% seen once. Sequenced input: peripheral blood. The chain links TRBV11-2 to TRBJ2-2; D perhaps matches TRBD2 (6 bases). The receptor's source is a man between 45 and 60 years old with active or convalescent COVID-19. The CDR3 loop is CASSLDGQRVYTGELFF. The CDR3 DNA is TGTGCCAGCAGCTTAGACGGCCAGCGGGTCTACACCGGGGAGCTGTTTTTT.